Listed here is a single TCR beta chain. Its target is not known. This sample was taken from a study of OX40 agonist ivuxolimab in advanced cancers. On the study more broadly: Intravenous ivuxolimab at 0.01 to 10 mg/kg was given to patients every 2 weeks. Partial responses were recorded for three patients, including one with hepatocellular carcinoma and two with cutaneous melanoma. General study points: Blood T cells, both CD4+ and CD8+, expanded clonally by week 6 at 0.1 to 3.0 mg/kg. Certain nonresponders additionally had low normalized T-cell clonal expansion.

The CDR3 is 15 amino acids. Germline loops: CDR1 MNHNY, CDR2 SVGAGI (reference sequence). Trimming at V came to 6 bases and at J to 1 base, leaving 7 bases not matched to a gene. Profiled with immunoSEQ multiplex PCR; TCRdb holds only in-frame clones, not every one. The sample holds about 110,000 clones, 75% to 95% seen once. This chain connects TRBV6-6 to TRBJ2-5, with 8 bases matching TRBD1. This specimen consisted of CD4+ or CD8+ T cells sorted from blood, obtained in a trial of the OX40 agonist ivuxolimab. This TCR came from an adult with an advanced solid tumor such as melanoma, head and neck, liver or kidney cancer. In nucleotides, the CDR3 is TGTGCCAGCAGAAACGGACAGGGCACCCAAGAGACCCAGTACTTC. This gives the protein CASRNGQGTQETQYF.